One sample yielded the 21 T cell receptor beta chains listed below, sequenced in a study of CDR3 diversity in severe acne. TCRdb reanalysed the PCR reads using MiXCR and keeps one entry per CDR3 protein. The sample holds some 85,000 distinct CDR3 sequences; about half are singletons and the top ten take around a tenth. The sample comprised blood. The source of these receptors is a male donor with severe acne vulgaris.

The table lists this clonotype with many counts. The CDR3 protein is CASGLAGAVGELFF. The CDR3 region has the DNA TGTGCCAGCGGACTAGCGGGAGCCGTCGGGGAGCTGTTTTTT. This chain connects TRBV2 to TRBJ2-2; TRBD2 matches 13 bases. The V gene's germline CDR1 is SNHLY and CDR2 FYNNEI. V was clipped by 8 bases and J by 7 bases; unmatched bases: 4. This CDR3 region has 14 residues.

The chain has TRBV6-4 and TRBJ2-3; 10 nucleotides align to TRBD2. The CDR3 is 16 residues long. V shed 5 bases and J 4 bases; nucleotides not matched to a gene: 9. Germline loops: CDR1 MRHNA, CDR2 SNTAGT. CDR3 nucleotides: TGTGCCAGCAGTCAACTAGCGGGATTGAGGGCAGATACGCAGTATTTT. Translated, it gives CASSQLAGLRADTQYF.

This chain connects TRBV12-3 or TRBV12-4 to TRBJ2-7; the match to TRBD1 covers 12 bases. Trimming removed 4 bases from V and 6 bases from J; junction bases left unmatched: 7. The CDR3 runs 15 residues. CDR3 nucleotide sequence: TGTGCCAGCAGTTGGGGACAGGGGGCATCGGGCGAGCAGTACTTC. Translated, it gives CASSWGQGASGEQYF.

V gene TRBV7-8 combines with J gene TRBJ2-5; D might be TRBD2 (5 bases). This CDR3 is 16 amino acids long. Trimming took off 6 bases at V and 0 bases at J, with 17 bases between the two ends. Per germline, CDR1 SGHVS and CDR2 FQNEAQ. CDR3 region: CASSPRAPGYQETQYF. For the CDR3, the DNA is TGTGCCAGCAGTCCCCGGGCCCCGGGGTACCAAGAGACCCAGTACTTC.

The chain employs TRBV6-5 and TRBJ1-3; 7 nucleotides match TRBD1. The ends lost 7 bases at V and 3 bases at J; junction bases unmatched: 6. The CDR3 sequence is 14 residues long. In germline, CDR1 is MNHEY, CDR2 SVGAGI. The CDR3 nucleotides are TGTGCCAGCATCTCGGGACAGTTTGGAAACACCATATATTTT. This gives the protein CASISGQFGNTIYF.

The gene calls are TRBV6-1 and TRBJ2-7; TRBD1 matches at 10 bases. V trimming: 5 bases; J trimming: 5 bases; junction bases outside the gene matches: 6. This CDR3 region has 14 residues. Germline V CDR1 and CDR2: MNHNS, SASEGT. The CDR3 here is CASSLSTGGHEQYF. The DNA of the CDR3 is TGTGCCAGCAGTTTATCGACAGGGGGCCACGAGCAGTACTTC.

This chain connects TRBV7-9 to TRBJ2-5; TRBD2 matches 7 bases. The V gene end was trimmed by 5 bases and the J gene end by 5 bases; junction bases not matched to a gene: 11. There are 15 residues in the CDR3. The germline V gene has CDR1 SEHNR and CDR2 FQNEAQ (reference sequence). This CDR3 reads CASSEWLGGYETQYF. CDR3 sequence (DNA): TGTGCCAGCAGCGAATGGTTGGGGGGGTACGAGACCCAGTACTTC.

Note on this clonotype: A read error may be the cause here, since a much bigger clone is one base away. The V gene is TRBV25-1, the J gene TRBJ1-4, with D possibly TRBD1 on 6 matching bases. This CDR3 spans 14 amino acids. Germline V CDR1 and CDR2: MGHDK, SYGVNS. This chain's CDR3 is CASSDNREYEKLLF. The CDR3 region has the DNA TGTGCCAGCAGTGATAACAGGGAGTACGAAAAACTGCTTTTT.

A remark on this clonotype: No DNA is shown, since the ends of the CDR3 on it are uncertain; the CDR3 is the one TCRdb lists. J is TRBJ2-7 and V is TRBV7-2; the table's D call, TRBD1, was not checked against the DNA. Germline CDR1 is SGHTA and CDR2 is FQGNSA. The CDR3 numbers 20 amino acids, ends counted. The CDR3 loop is CASSFYICSARDDRGYEQYF.

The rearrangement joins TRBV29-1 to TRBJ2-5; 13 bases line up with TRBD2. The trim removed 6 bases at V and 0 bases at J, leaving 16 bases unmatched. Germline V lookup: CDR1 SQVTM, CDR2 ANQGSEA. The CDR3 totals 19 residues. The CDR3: CSVGQGATSGRRYQETQYF. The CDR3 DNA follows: TGCAGCGTCGGACAGGGTGCGACTAGCGGGAGGAGGTACCAAGAGACCCAGTACTTC.

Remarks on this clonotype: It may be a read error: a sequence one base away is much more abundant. Here the CDR3 reads CASSYLGGYGCTF. CDR3 DNA: TGTGCCAGCAGCTACCTGGGCGGCTATGGCTGCACCTTC. The V gene is TRBV7-9, the J gene TRBJ1-2; D is uncertain. This CDR3 region has 13 residues. Germline V gives CDR1 SEHNR, CDR2 FQNEAQ (reference sequence).

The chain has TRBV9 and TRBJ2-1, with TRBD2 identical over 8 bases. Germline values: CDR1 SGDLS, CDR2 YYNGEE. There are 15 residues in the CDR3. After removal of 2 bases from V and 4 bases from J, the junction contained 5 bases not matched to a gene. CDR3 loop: CASSVGRGIYNEQFF. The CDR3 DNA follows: TGTGCCAGCAGCGTCGGGAGGGGCATTTACAATGAGCAGTTCTTC.

CDR3 protein: CARGGAETQYF. In DNA form, the CDR3 reads TGTGCCCGGGGAGGCGCAGAGACCCAGTACTTC. The chain recombines TRBV19 with TRBJ2-5; D possibly corresponds to TRBD2 (6 bases). The CDR3 is 11 amino acids. Germline V gene sequence: CDR1 LNHDA, CDR2 SQIVND (reference sequence). Trimming took off 11 bases at V and 4 bases at J, with 11 bases between the two ends.

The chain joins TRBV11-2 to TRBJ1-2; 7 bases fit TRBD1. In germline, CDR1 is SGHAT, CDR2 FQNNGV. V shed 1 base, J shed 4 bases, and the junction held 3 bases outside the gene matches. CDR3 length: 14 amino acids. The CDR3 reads CASSLGQGGYGYTF. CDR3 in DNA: TGTGCCAGCAGCTTAGGACAGGGAGGCTATGGCTACACCTTC.

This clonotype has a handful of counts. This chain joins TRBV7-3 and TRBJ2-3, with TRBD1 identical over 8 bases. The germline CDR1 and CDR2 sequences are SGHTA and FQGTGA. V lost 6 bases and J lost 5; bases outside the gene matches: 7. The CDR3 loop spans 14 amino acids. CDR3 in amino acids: CASSSAGGVDTQYF. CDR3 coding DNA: TGTGCCAGCAGTTCCGCAGGGGGCGTAGATACGCAGTATTTT.

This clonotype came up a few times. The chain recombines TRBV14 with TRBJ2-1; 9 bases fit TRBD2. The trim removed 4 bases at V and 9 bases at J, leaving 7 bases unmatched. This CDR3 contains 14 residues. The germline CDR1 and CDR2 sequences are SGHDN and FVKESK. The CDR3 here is CASSLLLAGSEQFF. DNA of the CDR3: TGTGCCAGCAGCCTGCTTCTAGCGGGATCTGAGCAGTTCTTC.

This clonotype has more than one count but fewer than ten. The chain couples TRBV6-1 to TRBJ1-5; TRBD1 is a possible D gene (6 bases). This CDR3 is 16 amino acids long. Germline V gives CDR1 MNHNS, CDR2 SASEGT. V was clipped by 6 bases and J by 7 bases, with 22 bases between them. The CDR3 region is CASRFRRGGLSQPQHF. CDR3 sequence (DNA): TGTGCCAGCAGATTTCGTAGGGGGGGCCTCTCCCAGCCCCAGCATTTT.

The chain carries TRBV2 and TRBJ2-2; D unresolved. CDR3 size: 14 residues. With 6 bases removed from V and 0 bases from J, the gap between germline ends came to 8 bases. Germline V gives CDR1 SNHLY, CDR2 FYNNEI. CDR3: CASSQSPNTGELFF. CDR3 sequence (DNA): TGTGCCAGCAGCCAATCCCCGAACACCGGGGAGCTGTTTTTT.

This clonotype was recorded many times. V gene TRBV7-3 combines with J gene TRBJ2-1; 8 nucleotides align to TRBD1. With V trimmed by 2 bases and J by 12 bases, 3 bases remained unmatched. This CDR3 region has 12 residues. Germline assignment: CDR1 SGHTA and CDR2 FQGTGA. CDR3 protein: CASSLDGTGQFF. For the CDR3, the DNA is TGTGCCAGCAGCTTAGACGGGACAGGGCAGTTCTTC.

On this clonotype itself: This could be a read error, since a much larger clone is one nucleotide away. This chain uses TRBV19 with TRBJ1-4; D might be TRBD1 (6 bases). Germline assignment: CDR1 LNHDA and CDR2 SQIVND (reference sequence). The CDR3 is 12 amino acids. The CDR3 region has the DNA TGTACCACACAGGGTTCTAATGAAAAACTGTTTTTT. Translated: CTTQGSNEKLFF.

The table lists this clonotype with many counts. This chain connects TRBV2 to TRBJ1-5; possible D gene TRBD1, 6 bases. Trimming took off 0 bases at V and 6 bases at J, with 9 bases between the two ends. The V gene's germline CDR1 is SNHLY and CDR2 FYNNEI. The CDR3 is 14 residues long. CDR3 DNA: TGTGCCAGCAGTGAAGCAGGGGGAAGTCAGCCCCAGCATTTT. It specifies CASSEAGGSQPQHF.